What follows are 26 T cell receptor beta chains derived from one specimen sequenced in a study of T cells in women clearing cervical HPV infection. Using immunoSEQ multiplex PCR, the repertoire was profiled, and TCRdb retains in-frame clones only, with some absent. This repertoire comprises about 45,000 clones; its ten largest clones make up about 1.2%. Sample: blood buffy coat. These receptors were collected from a woman between 18 and 75 years old with a cervical HPV16 infection that either progressed to CIN3+ or cleared (not recorded which).

A word on this clone: From the germline J gene comes the end of the CDR3, since the read stops 3 residues before it. The J gene is TRBJ1-1, the V gene TRBV5-4; no firm D call. V lost 4 bases and J lost 5, with 15 bases in between. The CDR3 runs 14 residues. CDR1 and CDR2 from the germline V gene are SGHNT and YYREEE (reference sequence). The CDR3 is CASSAGARETEAFF. The sequenced CDR3 bases are TGTGCCAGCAGCGCGGGAGCAAGGGAGACTGAA.

Of note for this clone: The read falls 3 residues short of the CDR3 end, and the missing part is taken from the germline J gene. This sequence joins TRBV20-1 and TRBJ2-7; no reliable D call. The CDR3 loop spans 13 amino acids. V lost 0 bases, J lost 4 bases, and 10 bases lay in between. The germline V gene has CDR1 DFQATT and CDR2 SNEGSKA (reference sequence). The DNA read from the CDR3 is TGCAGTGCTAGAGATTGGCAGGCGTACGAG. It translates to CSARDWQAYE. The complete CDR3 sequence is CSARDWQAYEQYF.

As for this clone: The CDR3 goes on 3 residues after the read ends, and that part is filled in from the germline J gene. The chain joins TRBV6-1 to TRBJ1-2; 9 bases are a match to TRBD1. The CDR3 runs 14 residues. CDR1 is MNHNS, CDR2 SASEGT, per germline. Trimming removed 4 bases from V and 3 bases from J; junction bases left unmatched: 3. The chain's CDR3 is CASSVGQGDYGYTF. Incomplete CDR3 DNA: TGTGCCAGCAGTGTGGGACAGGGCGACTATGGC.

Turning to this clone: The read is 3 residues too short to cover the CDR3 end, so that end is filled in from the germline J gene. This sequence joins TRBV20-1 and TRBJ1-5, with TRBD1 identical over 7 bases. Germline CDR1 is DFQATT and CDR2 is SNEGSKA (reference sequence). J lost 4 bases, V lost 0 bases, and 6 bases had no gene match. This CDR3 has 15 amino acids. CDR3 protein: CSARESGGKNQPQHF. CDR3 DNA (partial): TGCAGTGCTAGAGAATCAGGGGGGAAAAATCAGCCC.

To note about this clone: The sequenced fragment ends 3 residues before the CDR3 boundary, so the rest is inferred from the germline J gene. The chain uses TRBV5-1 and TRBJ2-1; 13 positions agree with TRBD2. Germline CDR1 SGHRS, CDR2 YFSETQ. Trimming cost V 0 bases and J 9 bases; bases outside gene matches: 6. This CDR3 has 16 amino acids. This chain's CDR3 is CASSLAGLAGAGEQFF. CDR3 bases read: TGCGCCAGCAGCTTGGCCGGACTAGCGGGAGCGGGTGAG.

The CDR3 is CASSFSVGLNTGELFF. CDR3 DNA, as far as it was read: TGCGCCAGCAGCTTTAGCGTGGGACTCAACACCGGGGAG. The gene calls are TRBV5-1 and TRBJ2-2; maybe TRBD2 (6 bases). With the read ending 3 residues before the CDR3 end, the germline J gene is used to fill in that end. The ends were cut back, 2 bases at V and 2 bases at J, with 13 bases in the middle. CDR1 is SGHRS and CDR2 is YFSETQ in the germline V gene. There are 16 residues in the CDR3.

A word on this clone: Read data end 3 residues before the CDR3 end; the end is taken from the germline J gene. V usage is TRBV5-1 and J usage is TRBJ2-3; D not resolved. The CDR3 sequence is 12 residues long. Looked up from germline, CDR1 is SGHRS and CDR2 is YFSETQ. V lost 4 bases, J lost 0 bases, and 3 bases lay in between. The CDR3 spells CASSQSTDTQYF. The CDR3 DNA, read in part, is TGCGCCAGCAGCCAAAGCACAGATACG.

Note on this clone: The read gets to within 3 residues of the CDR3 end, and the germline J gene fills in the rest. J is TRBJ1-2 and V is TRBV30, with D perhaps matching TRBD1 (6 bases). Germline V gene sequence: CDR1 GTSNPN, CDR2 SVGIG (reference sequence). The CDR3 totals 15 residues. Incomplete CDR3 DNA: TGTGCCTGGGATTCCTTGGGGGCTCTTTCGAACGAC. Translated, it gives CAWDSLGALSND. The CDR3 as a whole reads CAWDSLGALSNDYTF.

As regards this clone: The read finishes 3 residues shy of the CDR3 end, and the germline J gene is used to complete it. The genes are TRBV14 and TRBJ2-1; 12 bases line up with TRBD2. CDR1 SGHDN and CDR2 FVKESK come from the germline V gene. There are 16 residues in the CDR3. J was trimmed by 6 bases and V by 8 bases; bases with no gene match: 11. The CDR3: CASSKAVLAGGNEQFF. CDR3 DNA, as far as it was read: TGTGCCAGCTCAAAGGCCGTACTAGCGGGGGGCAATGAG.

About this clone: The missing CDR3 end, 3 residues past where the read stops, is filled in from the germline J gene. The chain has TRBV6-1 and TRBJ1-2, with D unresolved. The CDR3 is made up of 15 amino acids. CDR1 is MNHNS and CDR2 is SASEGT in the germline V gene. This chain's CDR3 is CASSETTSGTYDYTF. CDR3 bases read: TGTGCCAGCAGTGAAACGACTAGCGGAACCTACGAC.

As for this clone: The sequence runs out 3 residues before the end of the CDR3; the remainder is reconstructed from the germline J gene. This sequence joins TRBV20-1 and TRBJ2-3; TRBD1 matches at 7 bases. Germline-derived CDR1 and CDR2 are DFQATT and SNEGSKA (reference sequence). This CDR3 contains 14 residues. The V segment lost 6 bases and the J segment 3 bases; nucleotides outside the gene matches: 9. The sequenced part of the CDR3 DNA is TGCAGTGCCACCACAGGGGAGTGGACAGATACG. Its translation: CSATTGEWTDT. The whole CDR3 sequence reads CSATTGEWTDTQYF.

Regarding this clone: The read is 3 residues too short to cover the CDR3 end, so that end is filled in from the germline J gene. The chain uses TRBV19 and TRBJ2-4, with a weak D call TRBD1 (5 bases). CDR1 and CDR2 from the germline V gene are LNHDA and SQIVND (reference sequence). The CDR3 spans 13 residues. The CDR3 bases that were read are TGTGCCAGTAGTATCTCAGGGAACTATGGT. Amino acid sequence: CASSISGNYG. From start to end, the CDR3 is CASSISGNYGQYF.

Comment on this clone: Read coverage stops 3 residues before the CDR3 terminus; the germline J gene supplies the remainder. The J gene is TRBJ2-2, the V gene TRBV20-1; 7 nucleotides agree with TRBD2. CDR1 is DFQATT, CDR2 SNEGSKA, per germline (reference sequence). Trimming took 3 bases from V and 4 from J; bases not matched to a gene: 5. The CDR3 sequence is 14 residues long. This CDR3 is CSARESGTTGELFF. The covered CDR3 bases are TGCAGTGCTAGGGAAAGCGGGACCACCGGGGAG.

Comments on this clone: The read ends 3 residues shy of where the CDR3 ends; the end is completed using the germline J gene. This chain connects TRBV20-1 to TRBJ1-6; 10 nucleotides align to TRBD1. After removal of 0 bases from V and 2 bases from J, the junction contained 4 bases not matched to a gene. Germline lookup yields CDR1 DFQATT and CDR2 SNEGSKA (reference sequence). The CDR3 is made up of 17 amino acids. CDR3 sequence reads: CSARDRGQGTYNSPLHF. The CDR3 DNA, read in part, is TGCAGTGCTAGAGATCGGGGACAGGGGACCTATAATTCACCC.

Remarks on this clone: The observed sequence ends 3 residues before the CDR3 terminus, with the missing tail filled in from the germline J gene. The chain combines TRBV5-1 with TRBJ1-4; 9 bases line up with TRBD1. CDR1 SGHRS and CDR2 YFSETQ come from the germline V gene. The CDR3 has 15 residues. V gave up 1 base and J gave up 7 bases; unmatched junction bases: 5. CDR3 in amino acids: CASSLSGQGSEKLFF. The sequenced part of the CDR3 DNA is TGCGCCAGCAGCTTGTCGGGACAGGGAAGTGAAAAA.

Turning to this clone: Read coverage stops 3 residues before the CDR3 terminus; the germline J gene supplies the remainder. The V gene is TRBV30, the J gene TRBJ1-2; D unclear. The V gene's germline CDR1 is GTSNPN and CDR2 SVGIG (reference sequence). The CDR3 consists of 11 residues. The V and J ends lost 2 bases and 7 bases respectively, with 8 bases between them. CDR3 in amino acids: CAWSYIGGYTF. CDR3 DNA (partial): TGTGCCTGGAGTTACATTGGTGGC.

Of note for this clone: From the germline J gene comes the end of the CDR3, since the read stops 3 residues before it. Within the sample, other DNA sequences also encode this same CDR3. The chain links TRBV7-3 to TRBJ1-2; 10 bases are a match to TRBD1. This CDR3 spans 14 amino acids. The trim removed 5 bases at V and 6 bases at J, leaving 6 bases unmatched. Germline loops: CDR1 SGHTA, CDR2 FQGTGA. This CDR3 is CASSRLGTGDGYTF. The CDR3 bases that were read are TGTGCCAGCAGCCGTCTCGGGACAGGGGATGGC.

Of note for this clone: The sequenced fragment ends 3 residues before the CDR3 boundary, so the rest is inferred from the germline J gene. This chain links TRBV2 with TRBJ2-3, with TRBD2 as a possible D gene (6 bases). The CDR3 has 13 residues. Germline values: CDR1 SNHLY, CDR2 FYNNEI. Trimming left V 5 bases short and J 2 bases short, with 8 bases between. The CDR3 reads CASSIADTDTQYF. CDR3 DNA (partial): TGTGCCAGCAGTATAGCGGACACAGATACG.

On this clone itself: Read coverage stops 3 residues before the CDR3 terminus; the germline J gene supplies the remainder. The chain uses TRBV19 and TRBJ2-4; 10 nucleotides align to TRBD1. J lost 2 bases, V lost 6 bases, and 7 bases had no gene match. Germline CDR1 LNHDA, CDR2 SQIVND (reference sequence). The CDR3 totals 16 residues. The CDR3 region is CASRDRGRKSKNIQYF. The sequenced part of the CDR3 DNA is TGTGCCAGTAGAGACAGGGGGCGAAAATCCAAAAACATT.

Concerning this clone: The read ends 3 residues early relative to the CDR3; the germline J gene fills the gap. V is TRBV19 and J is TRBJ1-2; weak D call: TRBD1 (5 bases). The germline gives CDR1 LNHDA, CDR2 SQIVND (reference sequence). CDR3 length: 13 residues. V lost 10 bases and J 7 bases, leaving 19 bases between the germline ends. The part of the CDR3 DNA that was read is TGTGCCACCGACCCGAGGAGGGGCGGTGGC. Translated: CATDPRRGGG. The whole CDR3 reads CATDPRRGGGYTF. Using reference TRBV19 and TRBJ1-2 for the parts outside the CDR3, the full variable domain is DGGITQSPKYLFRKEGQNVTLSCEQNLNHDAMYWYRQDPGQGLRLIYYSQIVNDFQKGDIAEGYSVSREKKESFPLTVTSAQKNPTAFYLCATDPRRGGGYTFGSGTRLTVV.

A remark on this clone: The CDR3 is cut off 3 residues early in the read; its end comes from the germline J gene. The chain has TRBV2 and TRBJ1-1; D is undetermined. CDR1 and CDR2 from the germline V gene are SNHLY and FYNNEI. The CDR3 extends over 13 amino acids. V dropped 6 bases and J dropped 1 base, with 9 bases sitting between them. The chain's CDR3 is CASRFAGNTEAFF. The DNA read from the CDR3 is TGTGCCAGCAGGTTTGCAGGGAACACTGAA.

Remarks on this clone: Coverage ceases 3 residues before the CDR3 finishes, and the germline J gene fills in the end. V gene TRBV7-3 combines with J gene TRBJ1-1; the D is unclear. Germline V lookup: CDR1 SGHTA, CDR2 FQGTGA. The CDR3 loop spans 15 amino acids. V was cut by 4 bases and J by 7 bases, with 19 bases left in between. The DNA read from the CDR3 is TGTGCCAGCAGCTCCTCGGTTGAGCCCGTTGGTGAA. Its translation is CASSSSVEPVGE. The full CDR3 sequence reads CASSSSVEPVGEAFF.

Regarding this clone: The read ends 3 residues before the CDR3 terminus; that terminus is restored from the germline J gene. This rearrangement joins TRBV7-9 to TRBJ1-1, with D maybe TRBD1 (6 bases). Germline V lookup: CDR1 SEHNR, CDR2 FQNEAQ (reference sequence). This CDR3 contains 15 residues. Trimming removed 1 base at V and 4 bases at J, with 13 bases between. CDR3 in amino acids: CASSLGAGAGTEAFF. The DNA read from the CDR3 is TGTGCCAGCAGCTTAGGGGCAGGGGCGGGCACTGAA.

Details on this clone: The read ends 3 residues before the CDR3 terminus; that terminus is restored from the germline J gene. The chain combines TRBV2 with TRBJ1-1, with D uncertain. The germline gives CDR1 SNHLY, CDR2 FYNNEI. There are 13 residues in the CDR3. Trimming removed 4 bases at V and 0 bases at J, with 6 bases between. CDR3 loop: CASSGDMNTEAFF. The CDR3 DNA, read in part, is TGTGCCAGCAGTGGAGACATGAACACTGAA.

With respect to this clone: Read coverage stops 3 residues before the CDR3 terminus; the germline J gene supplies the remainder. V usage is TRBV5-5 and J usage is TRBJ2-5; 7 bases map to TRBD2. The CDR3 loop spans 14 amino acids. Germline V gives CDR1 SGHKS, CDR2 YYEKEE (reference sequence). J lost 3 bases, V lost 4 bases, and 6 bases had no gene match. The CDR3 is CASSAVAGEETQYF. CDR3 bases read: TGTGCCAGCAGCGCTGTCGCGGGGGAAGAGACC.

As regards this clone: The read halts 3 residues ahead of the CDR3 end, with the missing end drawn from the germline J gene. The chain recombines TRBV5-1 with TRBJ1-4; TRBD1 agrees at 7 bases. The CDR3 is made up of 14 amino acids. Germline lookup yields CDR1 SGHRS and CDR2 YFSETQ. The sequenced part of the CDR3 DNA is TGCGCCAGCTCAGGGGGGCAGGGTAATTCACCA. Encoded protein: CASSGGQGNSP. The whole CDR3 sequence is CASSGGQGNSPLFF.